This T cell receptor (beta chain) was sequenced for a study of cytomegalovirus exposure and HLA in healthy donors (dated by TCRdb to about 2017). For the wider study: An earlier analysis of more than 550 of the donors reported approximately 300 Gb of sequence data and approximately 120 million unique TCR beta sequences obtained from approximately 180 million T cells. Roughly 290 gigabases of sequencing data and approximately 92 million unique TCR sequences made up an early release that covered under 750 HLA-typed donors. Among the approximately 400 genotyped donors, about 83% belonged to the genetic ancestry cluster associated with self-reported Caucasian donors. The study aimed to test whether signatures of past pathogen exposure could be identified by cataloging public T cell receptors. The study profiled the T cell repertoires of under 850 subjects by immunosequencing and related them to cytomegalovirus serostatus. Besides the first cohort of around 700 subjects, a separate validation cohort made up of roughly 120 different subjects was used. The study combined high-throughput TCR immunosequencing, statistical association of individual TCRs with disease status, and machine learning to predict cytomegalovirus infection status. In a later analysis, previously published TCR beta repertoires from 666 donors were re-analyzed and high-resolution HLA genotyping was added so that TCR occurrence patterns could be studied. In the later analysis, no new phenotypic data were used to find candidate immune exposures; instead, reliance was placed on TCR beta sequences and their occurrence across donors. To decide whether each TCR beta V gene segment behaved as functional or pseudogenic, an earlier analysis of 587 of the donors relied on high-throughput TCR beta sequencing. Donor age, sex, ethnicity and CMV serostatus were compiled alongside the repertoire data. In a later genetic analysis, genome-wide SNP genotypes for about 55% of the 666 donors were used, and that subset was treated as a discovery cohort. Every discovery cohort repertoire had been produced on one sequencing platform. HLA typing covered class I and class II loci at four-digit resolution. The number of typed donors differed by locus: about 620-630 for A, B, C, DRB1 and DQB1; roughly 510 for DQA1; around 580 for DPA1; and roughly 470 for DPB1. Five DR-DQ haplotypes were treated as single units for association and clustering because of strong linkage in the cohort. On average, around 240,000 unique TCR beta nucleotide sequences were sequenced per donor among a few hundred genotyped donors of the cohort, with roughly a sixth of those sequences being non-productive. Overall study outcomes, separate from this receptor: In a later analysis, HLA-associated TCR beta chains showed more clonal expansion and lower generation probabilities than non-associated chains that were equally common. A total of some 180 TCR beta chains were listed by the study as associated with cytomegalovirus. Compared with the approximately 670-donor mean, donors in an Asian-associated ancestry cluster had fewer N-insertions in productive TCRs, according to a later genetic analysis. In a later analysis, several top co-occurrence clusters were reported to appear linked to parvovirus B19, influenza, CMV and Epstein-Barr virus. Because the 87-base-pair reads could not distinguish some IMGT-functional V segments, including TRBV6-2 and TRBV6-3, those segments were excluded. A later analysis associated around 16,000 TCR beta sequences with specific HLA alleles at a false discovery rate of 0.05. V-gene and J-gene trimming of TCR beta chains was associated with a missense DCLRE1C variant in a later genetic analysis, and the association was replicated in an independent cohort. Because some donors lacked HLA typing at each locus, the association tests relied only on the typed subset. A group of highly shared sequence variants was considered likely to be a technical artifact of the sequencing pipeline. In both the original and validation cohorts, the classifier was reported to diagnose cytomegalovirus status with high specificity and sensitivity. For the cohort, immune exposure information was limited to CMV serostatus. An earlier analysis of around 540 of the donors showed that most TCR beta V segments appeared in productive rearrangements either about 90% or about 30% of the time, which broadly matched IMGT annotations. In vitro tests confirmed that a few of the cytomegalovirus-associated TCR beta chains recognize cytomegalovirus antigens. A later analysis found that TCR association rates varied across HLA loci, with DRB1 alleles showing the most associated TCRs and HLA-C alleles the fewest. The earlier analysis of 587 of the donors excluded roughly 17 rarely observed V segments, including chromosome 9 orphons, because counts were too low. Across donors, most TCR sequences were observed very rarely, whereas some public TCRs were present in many individuals. Assigning TCR associations to individual alleles was difficult when HLA alleles, especially DR and DQ, strongly co-occurred. In a later analysis, most CMV-associated TCR beta chains were found to appear HLA-restricted, with HLA associations seemingly driven largely by CMV exposure. Correlated functional status among segregating V segments might be attributable to linkage disequilibrium, but an unknown experimental factor could not be ruled out. This cohort had only TCR beta chains sequenced, and the lack of alpha or paired-chain data limited which features could be detected. A further reported finding was that TCR beta sequences accurately predicted the HLA-A and HLA-B alleles for most subjects in the first cohort. Sequencing depth was assumed to be roughly uniform across donors in the presence/absence analyses, though that assumption may not hold. It was suggested by the authors that the approach could potentially be generalized to other disease states and immunological phenotypes.

From the germline V gene, CDR1 is MDHEN and CDR2 is SYDVKM. The CDR3 starts with the cysteine, ends with the phenylalanine, and has 19 residues. Just CDR3 DNA is preserved here, 57 bases in frame from base 1. At the junction V is shortened by 7 bases and J by 9 bases; bases outside the gene matches: 23. Worth noting for this clone: Its target antigen remains unknown. There are no base qualities to consult, and no much larger clone falls within one base.

Library construction relied on the immunoSEQ multiplex PCR assay. For the multiplex PCR, a mixture combining 60 forward primers for TCR Vbeta segments and 13 reverse primers for TCR Jbeta segments was used. The CDR3 region of rearranged TCR beta genes was amplified from genomic DNA with a multiplex PCR assay. The Illumina HiSeq System was used to sequence the amplified TCR beta libraries as 87-base-pair reads. The study's own analysis went as follows. In a later analysis, around 80 million unique TCR beta chains were counted across the roughly 610 repertoires, and roughly 11 million of these chains were shared by at least two donors. To remove PCR and sequencing errors, raw reads were error-corrected and collapsed into unique sequences using a nearest-neighbor algorithm that merged closely related sequences. Alignment of CDR3 sequences to IMGT reference sequences was used to assign V, D and J gene segments. Each retained sequence needed at least a six-nucleotide match to both a V gene segment and a J gene segment. Rearrangements were called productive when the CDR3 lacked stop codons and stayed in frame with V and J; all others were non-productive. Following IMGT convention, CDR3 was defined as the stretch from the second conserved V-encoded cysteine to the conserved J-encoded phenylalanine. The earlier analysis of approximately 590 of the donors excluded any sequence lacking an unambiguous match to a single V gene segment. An earlier analysis of some 610 of the donors called V segments functional above 56.7% productive rearrangements and segregating when the between-donor standard deviation exceeded 5%. A statistical classification framework was developed to diagnose cytomegalovirus status using the catalog of TCR beta chain sequences. A later analysis assigned V and J genes by comparing TCR nucleotide sequences with IMGT/GENE-DB human TR gene sequences. In a later analysis, CDR3 sequences and most-parsimonious VDJ recombination scenarios were assigned using the TCRdist pipeline. In a later analysis, each TCR beta chain was defined by its CDR3 amino acid sequence together with its V-gene family, and reads lacking a unique V-gene family were excluded. To address suspected cross-contamination and a sequencing artifact, a later analysis removed roughly 580 highly shared, low-generation-probability nucleotide sequences. For each public chain, a later analysis derived a clonal expansion index from normalized ranks of inferred template counts within each repertoire. Generation probabilities in a later analysis came from a VDJ recombination model fitted to out-of-frame rearrangements, and those results were checked against IGoR. A later analysis scored TCR-TCR, TCR-HLA and TCR-CMV co-occurrence with hypergeometric tests, applying a repertoire-size bias correction to TCR pairs. A later analysis estimated false discovery rates by permuting HLA or CMV assignments 20 times. In a later analysis, co-occurring TCRs were grouped with DBSCAN, and TCRdist sequence similarity was added when clustering was performed within HLA-allele-positive subsets. Co-occurrence clustering excluded repertoires with fewer than 30,000 or more than 120,000 public chains, plus five with anomalous nucleotide sharing. TCRdb obtained this table from immuneACCESS and retained in-frame rearrangements with V and J assigned. These tables miss some clones; where compared with another copy, unresolved V genes account for less than half of the shortfall, and the remainder is unexplained. Clone size and V and J calls were adopted from that table, with D and trimming inferred from the DNA. The sample includes 75,000 to 100,000 clones, with over 60% observed a single time. Around 15% of the sample lies in the top ten.

The cohort comprised some 730 healthy bone marrow donors. Cohort members were all nominally healthy when sampled, although unrecorded immune exposures were likely present. The donor tested CMV seropositive, placing the donor among the approximately 290 seropositive members of the cohort. A peripheral blood sample was collected from each donor, and TCR beta sequencing was performed on peripheral blood mononuclear cells. Genomic DNA was extracted from the blood cell samples with the Qiagen DNeasy Blood Extraction Kit. Sequenced input: PBMCs. The TCR was taken from a man aged 55 to 70 in good health and CMV-seropositive. The V and J segments used are TRBV28 and TRBJ1-6, with 8 bases in between that match TRBD1. This receptor carries the CDR3 CASTFQPGTGPLWGSPLHF. The DNA reads as follows: TGTGCCAGCACTTTCCAGCCCGGGACAGGCCCACTCTGGGGTTCACCCCTCCACTTT.